Here is one TCR beta chain with its context. This clonotype turned up a few times. No cognate antigen has been identified for it. Base qualities are not provided; no much larger clone lies one nucleotide away. The donors were roughly 39 Caucasian individuals from Russia, aged roughly 6 to 100 years, who were systemically healthy. Approximately 9 milliliters of peripheral blood were collected from each donor into EDTA-treated Vacutainer tubes. PBMCs were isolated by Ficoll-Paque density-gradient centrifugation, with at least 6.5 million obtained per sample. Trizol reagent was used to extract total RNA from PBMCs, with at least 6 micrograms per sample. For every donor, flow cytometry on a PBMC aliquot measured the percentage of naive CD45RAhigh/CD27high T cells. The germline V gene provides CDR1 MNHEY and CDR2 SVGEGT. Counted from cysteine to phenylalanine, this CDR3 has 15 amino acids. The CDR3 DNA has 45 bases and is translated from base 1.

Libraries were prepared through 5' RACE. Sequencing relied on an Illumina HiSeq 2500. A second PCR of roughly 7 to 11 cycles was performed with a sample-barcoded 5' primer and a J-beta primer mix. Each TCR beta cDNA molecule received a unique molecular identifier from a template-switch 5' adaptor carrying 12 random nucleotides. At least 2.5 million CDR3-containing paired-end reads were obtained from each sample. All of the RNA was converted into first-strand cDNA using the Mint cDNA synthesis kit, with a TRBC-specific oligonucleotide serving as the primer. All cDNA was treated with uracil-DNA glycosylase and then went through a first 18-cycle PCR with the universal primers M1SS and BC2_uni_R. The study's own analysis went as follows. For normalization, 1 million high-quality reads were randomly selected from each sample, with every read carrying a distinct molecular identifier. Reads with shared molecular identifiers were discarded instead of being binned into consensus sequences. MiTCR, run with a Q25 quality threshold and the strictest error-elimination algorithm, handled CDR3 identification, clonotype clustering and error correction. A nonparametric unseen species model with Euler transformation was used to estimate a lower bound on total TCR beta diversity. TCRdb trimmed the raw reads at Q25, called clones with MiXCR and kept productive beta chains. Rows with one shared CDR3 protein collapse into an entry with the most common genes and DNA. TCRdb, not the authors, supplied the V and J calls. The sample includes some 700,000 distinct CDR3 sequences, with around a fifth observed a single time. Clones ranked in the top ten supply under 25% of the sample.

This sample was included in a study of blood T cells in healthy people across ages (dated by TCRdb to the mid-2010s). Notes on the research overall: In model experiments, template switching captured roughly one uniquely barcoded TCR beta cDNA molecule for every two T cells. Using deep sequencing normalized with unique cDNA molecular identifiers, the study measured how TCR beta repertoire diversity changes with age. The donors were divided into four age groups: young (average around 16 years), middle-aged (about 39), aged (approximately 62) and long-lived (82). To avoid experimental bias, donors of different ages were distributed randomly across sequencing lanes. The study analyzed two additional independent replicas of 1 million unique cDNA reads from the same blood draw for two donors, one aged 18 to 29 and one aged 80 or older. Paper-wide results and their limitations: Compared with the aged group, more naive CD4+ T cells, fewer expanded clones and increased TCR diversity were shown by the long-lived group, suggesting age selection. Total diversity estimates from one million sequenced T cells were considered lower bounds and underestimates. Bulk unsorted PBMC profiling prevented conclusive comparison of naive and antigen-experienced compartments. There was a strong correlation between observed TCR beta diversity and the percentage of naive T cells measured by flow cytometry. As age increased, observed TCR beta diversity per million T cells dropped in a roughly linear way, and a significant reduction was already evident by age around 41. Donor CMV infection status was unknown, potentially confounding age-related changes in expanded clonotypes.

The sample taken for sequencing was blood. The clonotype comes from a man aged 70 or older in good health. The V gene is TRBV6-2 or TRBV6-3 and the J gene is TRBJ2-1; no D gene call is confident. With the DNA end fitting TRBJ2-5 better, the J assignment may be wrong. The CDR3 sequence is CASSYSGIGQETQYF. The nucleotides are TGTGCCAGCAGTTACTCGGGGATAGGGCAAGAGACCCAGTACTTC.